The rows below give T cell receptor beta chains drawn from one sample of a study of graft-versus-host responses after intestinal transplantation. Their antigen targets remain unknown. Repertoires were generated with immunoSEQ multiplex PCR, while TCRdb's copy carries only in-frame clones and drops some. This sample has roughly 73,000 clones, with around 90% found just once. Sequenced here: unstimulated CD8+ T cells sorted from spleen or lymph node cells, sampled before transplant. All receptors come from a human donor who was the organ donor for an intestinal transplant. Both conserved end residues are part of each CDR3. A D gene is named only where the DNA matches it firmly. A row's size may be missing; if present it is once, few, many or a size class.

size	J	D	V	DNA	CDR3
once	TRBJ1-5	.	TRBV4-1	TGCGCCTCAGCAAGGACAGCACATCAGCCCCAGCATTTT	CASARTAHQPQHF
once	TRBJ1-2	.	TRBV15	TGTGCCACCAGCAGGGGTGACCTGGAAGGCTACACCTTC	CATSRGDLEGYTF
.	TRBJ2-5	.	TRBV29-1	TGCAGCGTTGTAGAGGGGAAAGAGACCCAGTACTTC	CSVVEGKETQYF
.	TRBJ2-1	.	TRBV9	TGTGCCAGCAGCACCCCGTCGACTCTTGGGGACTACAATGAGCAGTTCTTC	CASSTPSTLGDYNEQFF
once	TRBJ2-7	.	TRBV2	TGTGCCAGCAGTGAATACCGACCGAGCCATTACGAGCAGTACTTC	CASSEYRPSHYEQYF
.	TRBJ1-1	.	TRBV5-6	TGTGCCAGCAGCTTGTACCTCCCCGATTATATGAACACTGAAGCTTTCTTT	CASSLYLPDYMNTEAFF
once	TRBJ2-3	TRBD2	TRBV7-3	TGTGCCAGCAGCGGAACGGGGACCGGACTAGCGGGCTCGTTGGATACGCAGTATTTT	CASSGTGTGLAGSLDTQYF
few	TRBJ2-1	.	TRBV6-4	TGTGCCAGCAGCCCCGGAAACAATGAGCAGTTCTTC	CASSPGNNEQFF
.	TRBJ1-6	.	TRBV5-1	TGCGCCAGTAGGGACGCTAGGTCCTATAATTCACCCCTCCACTTT	CASRDARSYNSPLHF
.	TRBJ2-3	TRBD2	TRBV27	TGTGCCAGCAGTGAACTAGCGGCAGATACGCAGTATTTT	CASSELAADTQYF
.	TRBJ2-7	TRBD2	TRBV5-4	TGTGCCAGCAGCCACGAGGGACTAAGTTACGAGCAGTACTTC	CASSHEGLSYEQYF
.	TRBJ1-1	.	TRBV7-9	TGTGCCAGCAGCCCGACAGTGAACACTGAAGCTTTCTTT	CASSPTVNTEAFF
.	TRBJ1-2	.	TRBV2	TGTGCCAGCAGATATGTAGGGACCGCGGTTGGGGAGGGCTACACCTTC	CASRYVGTAVGEGYTF
.	TRBJ2-7	.	TRBV27	TGTGCCAGCAATTTGAGTCCAGGGTTACGATACGAGCAGTACTTC	CASNLSPGLRYEQYF
.	TRBJ2-5	.	TRBV15	TGTGCCACCAGCAGACCTCGGGACACCAACAGTCAAGAGACCCAGTACTTC	CATSRPRDTNSQETQYF
.	TRBJ2-3	.	TRBV28	TGTGCCATAAGGACCCCCGGCCGCCCAGATACGCAGTATTTT	CAIRTPGRPDTQYF
.	TRBJ2-7	TRBD2	TRBV5-1	TGCGCCAGCAGCTTGGCGGGACTAGCGGCCACCTACGAGCAGTACTTC	CASSLAGLAATYEQYF
.	TRBJ2-2	TRBD2	TRBV2	TGTGCCAGCAGGGATGGGACTAGCGTAACCGGGGAGCTGTTTTTT	CASRDGTSVTGELFF
.	TRBJ1-2	.	TRBV18	TGTGCCAGCTCACTCGAACCGGGACTTCTAAGCTATGGCTACACCTTC	CASSLEPGLLSYGYTF
once	TRBJ1-4	.	TRBV6-1	TGTGCCAGCAGCCAAGGGGGAGGGAATGAAAAACTGTTTTTT	CASSQGGGNEKLFF
.	TRBJ2-5	.	TRBV7-8	TGTGCCAGCAGTCCCCAAGAGACCCAGTACTTC	CASSPQETQYF
.	TRBJ2-7	.	TRBV6-1	TGTGCCAGCGGGGGGAAATTAGGCGAGCAGTACTTC	CASGGKLGEQYF
few	TRBJ2-7	TRBD1	TRBV5-4	TGTGCCAGCAGCCAAGCCGGGACAGGGACCTACGAGCAGTACTTC	CASSQAGTGTYEQYF
few	TRBJ1-1	.	TRBV19	TGTGCCAGTAGGGTAGGCCGGGACACTGAAGCTTTCTTT	CASRVGRDTEAFF
.	TRBJ1-1	.	TRBV27	TGTGCCAGCAGCCTATTACAGGGCATGAACACTGAAGCTTTCTTT	CASSLLQGMNTEAFF
once	TRBJ1-3	TRBD1	TRBV27	TGTGCCAGCTCGTGGACAGGGGACTATGGAAACACCATATATTTT	CASSWTGDYGNTIYF
.	TRBJ1-4	.	TRBV7-3	TGTGCCAGCAGCTTAGAACGGATTAATGAAAAACTGTTTTTT	CASSLERINEKLFF
.	TRBJ1-5	.	TRBV4-1	TGCGCCAGCAGCCAAGTAACTGGTATGGGGGGCTTGAAGCATTTT	CASSQVTGMGGLKHF
.	TRBJ2-5	TRBD2	TRBV7-7	TGTGCCAGCAGCCCCGGGACTAGCGGGGGGGGTCAAGAGACCCAGTACTTC	CASSPGTSGGGQETQYF
.	TRBJ1-2	.	TRBV2	TGTGCCAGCAGTGTTCCCCCTCCCTATTACAAATTCGGCCTCTATGGCTACACCTTC	CASSVPPPYYKFGLYGYTF
.	TRBJ1-2	.	TRBV19	TGTGCCAGTAGTATGGAGCCGTACTATGGCTACACCTTC	CASSMEPYYGYTF
.	TRBJ1-3	.	TRBV6-1	TGTGCCAGCAGTGAAGCGTGGGGGCCTGGAAACACCATATATTTT	CASSEAWGPGNTIYF
.	TRBJ1-2	TRBD1	TRBV5-6	TGTGCCAGCAGCTTGCTAGGGTCAGGGGGCGCTTACTATGGCTACACCTTC	CASSLLGSGGAYYGYTF
.	TRBJ1-5	.	TRBV5-4	TGTGCCAGCAGCTTGGATGGAGCTGAGCCCCAGCATTTT	CASSLDGAEPQHF
.	TRBJ1-1	.	TRBV4-1	TGCGCCAGCAGCCAAGAACACCGTCTACCGAACACTGAAGCTTTCTTT	CASSQEHRLPNTEAFF
.	TRBJ2-2	.	TRBV7-3	TGTGCCAGCAGCTTAGGGGCATTTGACGAAACCGGGGAGCTGTTTTTT	CASSLGAFDETGELFF
.	TRBJ2-2	.	TRBV7-2	TGTGCCAGCACCCGCCCCCGGGGGCAGGGAAACACCGGGGAGCTGTTTTTT	CASTRPRGQGNTGELFF
.	TRBJ2-5	TRBD1	TRBV7-7	TGTGCCAGCAGCTCTGGACAGGGGGTACGTGAGACCCAGTACTTC	CASSSGQGVRETQYF
.	TRBJ2-7	.	TRBV15	TGTGCCACCAGCAGAGAAAAACACGAGCAGTACTTC	CATSREKHEQYF
once	TRBJ1-4	.	TRBV20-1	TGCAGTGCCCCGATGGGTGAAAAACTGTTTTTT	CSAPMGEKLFF
.	TRBJ2-1	TRBD2	TRBV9	TGTGCCAGCAGCGTTACACTAGCGGGGGGTCGTGAGCAGTTCTTC	CASSVTLAGGREQFF
.	TRBJ2-1	TRBD2	TRBV15	TGTGCCACCAGCAGAGATCTACCGGGACTAGCGGGGGAGGGGAATGAGCAGTTCTTC	CATSRDLPGLAGEGNEQFF
.	TRBJ1-2	.	TRBV9	TGTGCCAGCAGCCCCCAAATGCCGGGGGCTGACTATGGCTACACCTTC	CASSPQMPGADYGYTF
.	TRBJ2-3	.	TRBV30	TGTGCCTGGAGTGGGGGCAGGGGCACAGATACGCAGTATTTT	CAWSGGRGTDTQYF
.	TRBJ1-1	.	TRBV4-2	TGTGCCAGCAGCCAAGAGGGGGGGCTAGGCTCTGAAGCTTTCTTT	CASSQEGGLGSEAFF
.	TRBJ2-1	TRBD2	TRBV9	TGTGCCAGCAGCCCTCGTCGCGGGGGGGCCTCCAATGAGCAGTTCTTC	CASSPRRGGASNEQFF
.	TRBJ2-5	TRBD2	TRBV5-6	TGTGCCAGCAGCTTGTCCGCGGGGGAAGAGACCCAGTACTTC	CASSLSAGEETQYF
few	TRBJ2-3	TRBD2	TRBV6-4	TGTGCCAGCAGTGAGACTAGCGGGGGGGCAGATACGCAGTATTTT	CASSETSGGADTQYF
.	TRBJ1-4	.	TRBV15	TGTGCCACCAGCAGCTTTGCAACTAATGAAAAACTGTTTTTT	CATSSFATNEKLFF
.	TRBJ1-2	.	TRBV28	TGTGCCAGCACCTATGGCCTCGGAGGGACATATGGCTACACCTTC	CASTYGLGGTYGYTF
.	TRBJ2-7	.	TRBV4-1	TGCGCCAGCAGCCAGTCCAGGGCATCCTACGAGCAGTACTTC	CASSQSRASYEQYF
.	TRBJ2-1	.	TRBV11-2	TGTGCCAGCAGCTTAAGATCCCCGGGGCAGTTCTTC	CASSLRSPGQFF
.	TRBJ2-2	TRBD1	TRBV6-4	TGTGCCAGCAGCCCGGGACAGGGTAACACCGGGGAGCTGTTTTTT	CASSPGQGNTGELFF
.	TRBJ1-1	.	TRBV5-1	TGCGCCAGCAGCTTGGCTCGCCGTGCTGAAGCTTTCTTT	CASSLARRAEAFF